Listed below are T cell receptor delta chains from one sample, sequenced in a study of gammadelta T cells in human blood. TCRdb fed the RT-PCR reads to CATT. Altogether roughly 1,900 delta-chain clones are present, approximately 2.8% being singletons, with the ten largest covering 20%. What was sequenced was Vgamma9Vdelta2 gamma-delta T cells from fetal blood. Source of these receptors: a human fetus. Both conserved end residues are trimmed from each CDR3.

15,TRDJ3,TRDV2,ACDNTGGYWDTRQMF
16,TRDJ3,TRDV2,ACDTIGPSSWDTRQMF
17,TRDJ3,TRDV2,ACDTWGIPDSWDTRQMF
14,TRDJ2,TRDV2,ACDPWGPDLTAQLF
14,TRDJ2,TRDV2,ACDPLGDTLTAQLF
14,TRDJ3,TRDV2,ACDVLGAWDTRQMF
17,TRDJ3,TRDV2,ACDTGAGGNSWDTRQMF
17,TRDJ3,TRDV2,ACDPLGDRSSWDTRQMF
16,TRDJ3,TRDV2,ACDTGGYSPWDTRQMF
18,TRDJ3,TRDV2,ACDTVGDTRSSWDTRQMF
15,TRDJ1,TRDV2,ACDKVLGDTLGDKLI